The source of this TCR beta chain is a study of blood T cell repertoires in COVID-19. Study details: Material from acute and convalescent COVID-19 was sourced from the United States, Italy and Spain. From T cells, B-cell-depleted T cells, or PBMCs came the material, which was cDNA or gDNA.

Germline CDR1 reads GTSNPN; CDR2 reads SVGIG (reference sequence). V was cut by 5 bases and J by 9 bases, with 13 bases left in between. The CDR3 totals 12 residues. Generated by immunoSEQ multiplex PCR, the TCRdb table keeps only in-frame clones and is missing some. The sample yields 140,000 to 150,000 clones, over 70% seen once. Sequenced material: PBMCs or T cells enriched from blood (not recorded which). This receptor was identified in a man in his 60s who had recovered from COVID-19. The rearrangement joins TRBV30 to TRBJ1-4; tentative D call: TRBD1 (6 bases). CDR3: CAWADDRKKLFF. For the CDR3, the DNA is TGTGCCTGGGCGGACGACAGGAAAAAACTGTTTTTT.